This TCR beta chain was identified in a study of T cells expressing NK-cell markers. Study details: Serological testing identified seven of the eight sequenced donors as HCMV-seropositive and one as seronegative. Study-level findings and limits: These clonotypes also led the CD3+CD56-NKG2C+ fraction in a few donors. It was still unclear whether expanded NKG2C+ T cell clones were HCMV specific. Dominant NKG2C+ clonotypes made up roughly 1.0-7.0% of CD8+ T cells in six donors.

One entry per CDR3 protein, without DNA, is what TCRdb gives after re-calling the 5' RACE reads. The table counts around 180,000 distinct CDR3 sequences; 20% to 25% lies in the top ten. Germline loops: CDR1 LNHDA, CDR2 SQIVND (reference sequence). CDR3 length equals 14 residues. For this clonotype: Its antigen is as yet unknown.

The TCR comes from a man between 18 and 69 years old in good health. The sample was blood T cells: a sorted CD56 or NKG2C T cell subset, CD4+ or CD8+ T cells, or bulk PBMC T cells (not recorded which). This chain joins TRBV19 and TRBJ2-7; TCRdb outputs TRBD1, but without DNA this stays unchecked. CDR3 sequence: CASSPFGPTYEQYF.